Listed below are T cell receptor beta chains from one sample, sequenced in a study of blood T cell repertoires in COVID-19. The assay was immunoSEQ multiplex PCR, and TCRdb's table has in-frame clones only and misses some. This sample carries tens of thousands of clones, approximately 90% of them seen once, and the ten largest clones take more than 7%. Material: peripheral blood. The origin of the receptors is a human donor in a cohort sampled during active COVID-19. Both conserved end residues are part of each CDR3. A D gene is named only where the DNA matches it firmly. Only part of the rows carry a size: once, few, many, or a class if the clone is expanded.

d_call	v_call	j_call	clone_size	cdr3_aa	cdr3_nt
TRBD1	TRBV7-8	TRBJ2-2	NA	CASGRLGQGIDGELFF	TGTGCCAGCGGCCGCTTGGGACAGGGCATCGACGGGGAGCTGTTTTTT
NA	TRBV18	TRBJ2-7	NA	CASSLQRRYEQYF	TGTGCCAGCTCACTGCAGCGTCGCTACGAGCAGTACTTC
NA	TRBV4-1	TRBJ1-3	NA	CASSQAPGVSGNTIYF	TGCGCCAGCAGCCAAGCCCCCGGGGTGTCTGGAAACACCATATATTTT
TRBD1	TRBV4-1	TRBJ1-6	NA	CASSQGDRDNSPLHF	TGCGCCAGCAGCCAAGGTGACAGGGATAATTCACCCCTCCACTTT
NA	TRBV5-1	TRBJ1-1	NA	CASSLDVTGMNTEAFF	TGCGCCAGCAGCTTGGACGTTACAGGGATGAACACTGAAGCTTTCTTT
NA	TRBV4-3	TRBJ2-1	NA	CASSPAGASYNEQFF	TGCGCCAGCAGTCCCGCGGGGGCCTCCTACAATGAGCAGTTCTTC
NA	TRBV29-1	TRBJ1-1	NA	CSAGERDTEAFF	TGCAGCGCCGGTGAACGGGACACTGAAGCTTTCTTT
NA	TRBV6-5	TRBJ2-1	NA	CASSSRSSYNEQFF	TGTGCCAGCAGCTCAAGGAGCTCCTACAATGAGCAGTTCTTC
TRBD1	TRBV29-1	TRBJ1-1	NA	CSVEAQGQAGGTEAFF	TGCAGCGTTGAAGCCCAAGGACAGGCGGGAGGCACTGAAGCTTTCTTT
TRBD1	TRBV7-8	TRBJ1-2	NA	CASSFETGRDGYTF	TGTGCCAGCAGCTTCGAGACAGGGAGAGATGGCTACACCTTC
TRBD1	TRBV11-2	TRBJ1-1	once	CASSLHRDRRSPEAFF	TGTGCCAGCAGCTTACACCGGGACAGGAGGTCTCCTGAAGCTTTCTTT
NA	TRBV7-2	TRBJ1-5	NA	CASSLVSVNQPQHF	TGTGCCAGCAGCTTAGTCTCAGTGAATCAGCCCCAGCATTTT
NA	TRBV5-4	TRBJ1-3	NA	CASSIGTLHSGNTIYF	TGTGCCAGCAGCATCGGGACTTTACATAGCGGAAACACCATATATTTT
NA	TRBV4-1	TRBJ2-6	NA	CASSLAGANVLTF	TGCGCCAGCAGCTTAGCAGGGGCCAACGTCCTGACTTTC
NA	TRBV6-6	TRBJ1-5	NA	CASSYSRDIQHF	TGTGCCAGCAGTTACTCAAGGGACATACAGCATTTT
TRBD1	TRBV30	TRBJ1-2	NA	CAAYRDRGPYGYTF	TGTGCCGCCTACCGGGACAGGGGGCCATATGGCTACACCTTC
TRBD1	TRBV6-1	TRBJ2-7	NA	CASSELTGSSYEQYF	TGTGCCAGCAGTGAATTGACAGGGTCCTCCTACGAGCAGTACTTC
NA	TRBV6-1	TRBJ1-4	NA	CASSERGGSEKLFF	TGTGCCAGCAGTGAACGCGGGGGGAGTGAAAAACTGTTTTTT
NA	TRBV20-1	TRBJ1-1	few	CSAPGDTEAFF	TGCAGTGCCCCGGGGGACACTGAAGCTTTCTTT
NA	TRBV5-4	TRBJ2-6	once	CASSIQGSGANVLTF	TGTGCCAGCAGTATACAGGGCTCTGGGGCCAACGTCCTGACTTTC
NA	TRBV4-1	TRBJ2-7	NA	CASSQAPHTTGAYEQYF	TGCGCCAGCAGCCAAGCCCCCCACACAACCGGGGCCTACGAGCAGTACTTC
TRBD1	TRBV29-1	TRBJ1-1	once	CSVQGGQREGNTEAFF	TGCAGCGTCCAGGGGGGACAAAGGGAAGGAAACACTGAAGCTTTCTTT
NA	TRBV28	TRBJ1-1	NA	CASSSITQGRVNTEAFF	TGTGCCAGCAGTTCAATCACACAGGGCCGGGTGAACACTGAAGCTTTCTTT
NA	TRBV9	TRBJ2-7	NA	CASSVEWGSSYEQYF	TGTGCCAGCAGCGTAGAATGGGGCTCCTCCTACGAGCAGTACTTC
NA	TRBV6-6	TRBJ1-4	NA	CAIRQVFNEKLFF	TGTGCCATCCGACAGGTTTTTAATGAAAAACTGTTTTTT
NA	TRBV30	TRBJ2-7	once	CAWSGRQGISLEQYF	TGTGCCTGGAGTGGCAGGCAGGGTATATCCCTTGAGCAGTACTTC
NA	TRBV6-6	TRBJ2-7	once	CASSYEDRYYEQYF	TGTGCCAGCAGTTACGAGGACAGATACTACGAGCAGTACTTC
TRBD2	TRBV2	TRBJ2-7	NA	CASSGVVAGREQYF	TGTGCCAGCAGTGGGGTGGTAGCGGGGCGCGAGCAGTACTTC